This T cell receptor beta chain was sequenced during a study of CD8 T cells in ankylosing spondylitis. V gave up 0 bases and J gave up 10 bases; unmatched junction bases: 14. Germline CDR1 reads DFQATT; CDR2 reads SNEGSKA (reference sequence). The CDR3 extends over 16 amino acids. Study results and caveats: In ankylosing spondylitis blood, a motif of roughly 8 highly homologous TCR beta variants appeared characteristic.

Points on this clonotype: Its target is unknown.

MiXCR, run by TCRdb on the 5' RACE reads, gives a single entry per CDR3 protein. Of about 300,000 distinct CDR3 sequences detected, around 21% appear once; the ten largest clones hold roughly 3.6%. This chain joins TRBV20-1 and TRBJ1-1; 10 nucleotides agree with TRBD1. The receptor was derived from a female donor with ankylosing spondylitis or in good health (not recorded which). The sequenced sample was blood, either unsorted or a sorted T cell fraction (not recorded which). In DNA, the CDR3 is TGCAGTGCTAGAGATGGCGGGACAGGGGACGGTTCTAGAGCTTTCTTT. It translates to CSARDGGTGDGSRAFF.